Shown below are 24 T cell receptor beta chains from a single sample sequenced in a study of T cells in Graves' hyperthyroidism and ophthalmopathy. Amplified TCR beta CDR3 regions came from RNA transcripts. When the TCR CDR3 underwent first-round RT-PCR, the HTBI primer set was used. TCRdb re-analysed the multiplex PCR reads in MiXCR, keeping a single row per CDR3 protein. The data contain 370,000 or so distinct CDR3 sequences, about 15% of them seen just once; the ten biggest clones take up roughly 25%. Sequenced material: blood. These receptors were taken from a woman aged 18 to 35 with Graves' hyperthyroidism that later progressed to Graves' ophthalmopathy.

This clonotype was detected ten times or more. The chain has TRBV28 and TRBJ1-2; the D gene is possibly TRBD1 (6 bases). This CDR3 region has 15 residues. V dropped 6 bases and J dropped 4 bases, with 18 bases sitting between them. Germline V gene lookup returns CDR1 MDHEN and CDR2 SYDVKM. The DNA for the CDR3 is TGTGCCAGCAGCCCGCCCGCGGACAGAATCTATGGCTACACCTTC. Protein: CASSPPADRIYGYTF.

As to this clonotype: At one end, the junction sequence differs from germline, possibly due to a read error. The rearrangement joins TRBV5-1 to TRBJ2-2; the D gene is possibly TRBD2 (6 bases). This CDR3 is built from 17 residues. Germline CDR1 is SGHRS and CDR2 is YFSETQ. The CDR3 region is CASSLDAVGLNTGEQFF. The CDR3 DNA follows: TGCGCCAGCAGCTTGGATGCAGTGGGACTTAACACCGGGGAGCAGTTTTTT.

This clonotype has more than one count but fewer than ten. The rearrangement uses TRBV4-3 and TRBJ2-3; 10 bases match TRBD1. Germline CDR1 LGHNA, CDR2 YSLEER. CDR3 length equals 16 residues. The V segment lost 4 bases and the J segment 4 bases; nucleotides outside the gene matches: 8. DNA of the CDR3: TGCGCCAGCAGCCGAGAAGGGGGGACAGGGGCAGATACGCAGTATTTT. Translating it yields CASSREGGTGADTQYF.

Ten or more counts support this clonotype. This chain joins TRBV24-1 and TRBJ2-1, with 9 bases that match TRBD1. Germline assignment: CDR1 KGHDR and CDR2 SFDVKD. The V and J ends lost 7 bases and 2 bases, in that order; junction bases with no gene match: 8. The CDR3 contains 16 residues. CDR3 bases: TGTGCCACCAGCTATACAGGGGGCGAACCCTACAATGAGCAGTTCTTC. Translated: CATSYTGGEPYNEQFF.

This clonotype came up a few times. Relative to the germline gene, one junction end is altered; a read error may explain this. V and J are TRBV10-3 and TRBJ1-1; 8 nucleotides agree with TRBD1. The CDR3 has 15 amino acids. CDR1 is ENHRY, CDR2 SYGVKD, per germline. The CDR3 DNA sequence: TGTGCCATCAGTGAGTCCTCAGGGGGCACCGGTGAAGCTCTCTTT. The encoded protein is CAISESSGGTGEALF.

This clonotype was recorded many times. This chain uses TRBV29-1 with TRBJ2-1; TRBD2 might be the D (5 bases). The CDR3 is 14 residues long. Germline lookup yields CDR1 SQVTM and CDR2 ANQGSEA. V lost 3 bases and J 7 bases, leaving 16 bases between the germline ends. CDR3 bases: TGCAGCGTTGATGGGAGCGTCGGGAAGAATGAGCAGTTCTTC. Protein product: CSVDGSVGKNEQFF.

The chain joins TRBV2 to TRBJ1-6; 7 positions match TRBD1. Germline lookup yields CDR1 SNHLY and CDR2 FYNNEI. V was clipped by 7 bases and J by 7 bases; unmatched bases: 10. CDR3 length: 15 amino acids. CDR3 residues: CASITTGLENSPLHF. The DNA of the CDR3 is TGTGCCAGCATCACGACAGGGCTGGAAAATTCACCCCTCCACTTT.

This clonotype was seen repeatedly, ten times or more. This chain connects TRBV7-8 to TRBJ2-3; D not certain. Germline V CDR1 and CDR2: SGHVS, FQNEAQ. Between the trimmed V and J ends, which lost 2 bases and 0 bases, there was a span of 12 bases. This CDR3 is built from 16 residues. The CDR3 DNA reads as TGTGCCAGCAGCTTAAAAAGACTTCCAAGCACAGATACGCAGTATTTT. This encodes CASSLKRLPSTDTQYF.

With respect to this clonotype: This may be a read error, as it is one base from a much larger clone. The chain uses TRBV20-1 and TRBJ2-1, with 9 nucleotides matching TRBD2. This CDR3 spans 14 amino acids. J gave up 6 bases and V 6 bases, and 9 bases lay outside the gene matches. Germline V lookup: CDR1 DFQATT, CDR2 SNEGSKA (reference sequence). CDR3 nucleotide sequence: TGCAGTGCGGGTACTAGCGGGTGGTTCAATGAGCAGTTCTTC. Amino acids: CSAGTSGWFNEQFF.

This clonotype was seen ten or more times. This rearrangement joins TRBV12-3 or TRBV12-4 to TRBJ1-1; 8 bases map to TRBD1. The V segment lost 6 bases and the J segment 4 bases; nucleotides outside the gene matches: 4. This CDR3 comprises 13 residues. CDR3 sequence: CASRGQVGTEAFF. The CDR3 bases are TGTGCCAGCAGGGGACAGGTAGGCACTGAAGCTTTCTTT.

This clonotype was recorded many times. The chain recombines TRBV3-1 with TRBJ1-4, with TRBD1 matching 8 bases. J was trimmed by 4 bases and V by 0 bases; bases with no gene match: 4. Germline V CDR1 and CDR2: LGHDT, YNNKEL (reference sequence). This CDR3 is built from 16 residues. CDR3 nucleotide sequence: TGTGCCAGCAGCCAAGATCGTACAGGGGGTAATGAAAAACTGTTTTTT. Its translation is CASSQDRTGGNEKLFF.

This clonotype has more than one count but fewer than ten. The chain is built from TRBV7-9 and TRBJ2-2; 10 nucleotides align to TRBD2. The V gene end was trimmed by 5 bases and the J gene end by 4 bases; junction bases not matched to a gene: 16. The germline V gene encodes CDR1 SEHNR and CDR2 FQNEAQ (reference sequence). The CDR3 sequence is 19 residues long. As DNA, the CDR3 is TGTGCCAGCAGCCAAATCCAGTTCCCTAGCGGGAGTTTCACCGGGGAGCTGTTTTTT. This encodes CASSQIQFPSGSFTGELFF.

This clonotype was picked up one time. The chain combines TRBV6-1 with TRBJ2-7; TRBD1 agrees at 9 bases. This CDR3 is 15 amino acids long. Germline V gives CDR1 MNHNS, CDR2 SASEGT. Unmatched junction bases numbered 10, after V lost 4 bases and J lost 6 bases. The CDR3 nucleotides are TGTGCCAGCAGTGCCTCCGGGACAGGGAGGAGCGAGCAGTACTTC. This sequence encodes CASSASGTGRSEQYF.

This clonotype was counted many times. The chain is built from TRBV7-2 and TRBJ2-7, with D unresolved. This CDR3 spans 15 amino acids. Germline values: CDR1 SGHTA, CDR2 FQGNSA. V lost 5 bases, J lost 0 bases, and 14 bases lay in between. CDR3 coding DNA: TGTGCCAGCAGCGGCAGTACCACGAGCTCCTACGAGCAGTACTTC. It specifies CASSGSTTSSYEQYF.

This clonotype was seen repeatedly, ten times or more. V is TRBV28 and J is TRBJ2-3, with 11 nucleotides matching TRBD2. This CDR3 region has 18 residues. Unmatched junction bases numbered 11, after V lost 4 bases and J lost 2 bases. Per the germline V gene, CDR1 is MDHEN and CDR2 is SYDVKM. DNA of the CDR3: TGTGCCAGCAGTTCACCCCGCGCTAGCGGGAGGTTCACAGATACGCAGTATTTT. Its translation: CASSSPRASGRFTDTQYF.

This clonotype appeared many times. The junction departs from germline at one end; a sequencing error may be responsible. The chain is built from TRBV7-2 and TRBJ2-1, with D possibly called TRBD1 or TRBD2 (5 bases each). The germline V gene has CDR1 SGHTA and CDR2 FQGNSA. This CDR3 comprises 15 residues. The DNA of the CDR3 is TGTGCCAGCATTTTCACCGGGACCTCCAACAATGAGCAGTTCTTC. It encodes CASIFTGTSNNEQFF.

Of note for this clonotype: One base away lies a much larger clone, so this may be a sequencing read error. The genes are TRBV5-1 and TRBJ2-7; tentatively, D is TRBD1 (6 bases). The assigned J gene may be wrong: the sequence end matches TRBJ2-1 better. The CDR3 extends over 16 amino acids. Germline V CDR1 and CDR2: SGHRS, YFSETQ. This chain's CDR3 is CASSPARGEDFYEQFF. The CDR3 region has the DNA TGCGCCAGCAGCCCCGCCAGGGGAGAAGATTTCTACGAGCAGTTCTTC.

This clonotype appeared a single time. This sequence joins TRBV5-1 and TRBJ1-6; a weak D match, TRBD1 (6 bases). V lost 7 bases and J 1 base, leaving 18 bases between the germline ends. The length of the CDR3 is 17 residues. The germline gives CDR1 SGHRS, CDR2 YFSETQ. CDR3 in amino acids: CASCRDTPGSYNSPLHF. CDR3 DNA sequence: TGCGCCAGCTGCCGGGACACCCCCGGGTCCTATAATTCACCCCTCCACTTT.

The sample holds a few counts of this clonotype. The V call is TRBV6-1, the J call TRBJ1-5, with 10 bases lining up with TRBD1. Per germline, CDR1 MNHNS and CDR2 SASEGT. Trimming at V came to 6 bases and at J to 11 bases, leaving 13 bases not matched to a gene. The CDR3 totals 15 residues. CDR3 protein: CASSLFGTGVQAQHF. As DNA, the CDR3 is TGTGCCAGCAGCCTATTCGGGACAGGGGTACAAGCCCAGCATTTT.

This clonotype was counted ten times or more. This chain joins TRBV3-2 and TRBJ2-7; the D call TRBD1 from the table was never checked on the DNA. TRBV3-2 is a pseudogene segment. The CDR3 has 14 amino acids. This CDR3 reads CASSQGQGAREQYF. CDR3 DNA sequence: TGTGCCAGCAGCCAAGGGCAGGGGGCCAGGGAGCAGTACTTC.

This clonotype was picked up a small number of times. The chain combines TRBV20-1 with TRBJ1-6, with 12 bases matching TRBD1. Unmatched junction bases numbered 9, after V lost 6 bases and J lost 0 bases. The CDR3 runs 18 residues. The germline V gene has CDR1 DFQATT and CDR2 SNEGSKA (reference sequence). DNA of the CDR3: TGCAGTGCGGGGGGACAGGGGGCCCCCAGCTCCTATAATTCACCCCTCCACTTT. It is translated as CSAGGQGAPSSYNSPLHF.

As to this clonotype: This may arise from a read error, as a much more abundant clone is one base away. J is TRBJ1-3 and V is TRBV3-1; no definite D call. The V gene's germline CDR1 is LGHDT and CDR2 YNNKEL (reference sequence). The V gene lost 4 bases and the J gene lost 0 bases, with 7 bases spanning the gap. The length of the CDR3 is 14 residues. CDR3 DNA: TGTGCCAGCAGCCGAGCCGTCTCTGGAAACACCATATATTTT. This sequence encodes CASSRAVSGNTIYF.

This clonotype showed up many times. This chain uses TRBV28 with TRBJ2-7; D not certain. Trimming pared 1 base from V and 8 bases from J, leaving 18 bases between. Per germline, CDR1 MDHEN and CDR2 SYDVKM. The CDR3 spans 15 residues. The CDR3 loop is CASSLSVGLNTQQYF. The CDR3 region has the DNA TGTGCCAGCAGTTTATCGGTGGGCCTAAACACCCAGCAGTACTTC.

The table lists this clonotype with many counts. The gene calls are TRBV5-1 and TRBJ2-1; a weak D match, TRBD1 (5 bases). The CDR3 contains 16 residues. The V end was cut by 4 bases, the J end by 0 bases, with 14 bases between. Looked up from germline, CDR1 is SGHRS and CDR2 is YFSETQ. This chain's CDR3 is CASSRSADNSYNEQFF. For the CDR3, the DNA is TGCGCCAGCAGCCGGTCCGCGGACAACTCCTACAATGAGCAGTTCTTC.